This is a list of T cell receptor beta chains from one sample in a study of T cell responses to AZD1222 COVID-19 vaccine. Repertoires were generated with immunoSEQ multiplex PCR, while TCRdb's copy carries only in-frame clones and drops some. This table holds 130,000 or so clones, over 90% found once. The source was peripheral blood, collected on day 0 of AZD1222 vaccination. These receptors were taken from an adult in good health. CDR3s include the opening cysteine and the closing phenylalanine or tryptophan. A D gene is named only where the DNA matches it firmly. Size is stated for part of the rows, as once, few or many counts, or as a class when the clone is expanded.

D gene	V gene	clone size	J gene	CDR3 DNA	CDR3 protein
-	TRBV7-3	-	TRBJ1-1	TGTGCCAGCAGCCCAGGGAGGGGGAACACTGAAGCTTTCTTT	CASSPGRGNTEAFF
TRBD1	TRBV19	-	TRBJ1-5	TGTGCCAGTAACGACCCCGGGACAGGCAATCAGCCCCAGCATTTT	CASNDPGTGNQPQHF
-	TRBV19	once	TRBJ2-5	TGTGCCACTGGGGGAACAATACTTGCTGAGACCCAGTACTTC	CATGGTILAETQYF
TRBD1	TRBV27	-	TRBJ2-5	TGTGCCAGCAGTTCCAACAGGGGGAGATTCCAAGAGACCCAGTACTTC	CASSSNRGRFQETQYF
-	TRBV30	-	TRBJ1-2	TGTGCCTGGAGTCGAACGCTCTATACCTTC	CAWSRTLYTF
-	TRBV5-8	-	TRBJ2-3	TGTGCCTCACGGGGTGGGTGGGCAGATACGCAGTATTTT	CASRGGWADTQYF
TRBD1	TRBV7-2	few	TRBJ1-4	TGTGCCAGCAGCTTGGGGACAGGAGGGGAAAAACTGTTTTTT	CASSLGTGGEKLFF
-	TRBV6-4	-	TRBJ1-2	TGTGCCAGCTCCCGGGAGATCCTTACCAGAGGCTCAGGTGGCTACACCTTC	CASSREILTRGSGGYTF
-	TRBV29-1	-	TRBJ2-3	TGCAGCTCAAGGGACCACGGGTCGGGCACAGATACGCAGTATTTT	CSSRDHGSGTDTQYF
-	TRBV5-8	-	TRBJ2-7	TGTGCCAGCAGCTTCGGACAAAAAAGCTCCTACGAGCAGTACTTC	CASSFGQKSSYEQYF
-	TRBV3-1/TRBV3-2	-	TRBJ2-7	TGTGCCAGCAGCAACAGCGACGAGCAGTACTTC	CASSNSDEQYF
TRBD2	TRBV3-1/TRBV3-2	-	TRBJ2-7	TGTGCCAGCAGTCGGACTAGCGGGAGGGCTGAGCAGTACTTC	CASSRTSGRAEQYF